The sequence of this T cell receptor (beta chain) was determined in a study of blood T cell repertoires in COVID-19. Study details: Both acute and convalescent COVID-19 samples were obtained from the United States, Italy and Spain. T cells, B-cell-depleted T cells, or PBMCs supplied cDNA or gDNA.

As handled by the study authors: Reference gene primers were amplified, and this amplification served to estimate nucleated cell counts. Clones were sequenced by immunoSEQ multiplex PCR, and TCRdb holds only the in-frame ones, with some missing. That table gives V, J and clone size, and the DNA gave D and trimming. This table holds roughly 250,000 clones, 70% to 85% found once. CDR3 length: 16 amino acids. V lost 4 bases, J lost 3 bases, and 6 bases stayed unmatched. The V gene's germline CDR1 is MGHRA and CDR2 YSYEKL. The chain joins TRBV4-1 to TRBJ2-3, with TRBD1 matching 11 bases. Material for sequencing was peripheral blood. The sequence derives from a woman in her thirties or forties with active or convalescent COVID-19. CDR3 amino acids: CASSPRDRGGTDTQYF. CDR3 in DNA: TGCGCCAGCAGCCCGCGGGACAGGGGGGGTACAGATACGCAGTATTTT.